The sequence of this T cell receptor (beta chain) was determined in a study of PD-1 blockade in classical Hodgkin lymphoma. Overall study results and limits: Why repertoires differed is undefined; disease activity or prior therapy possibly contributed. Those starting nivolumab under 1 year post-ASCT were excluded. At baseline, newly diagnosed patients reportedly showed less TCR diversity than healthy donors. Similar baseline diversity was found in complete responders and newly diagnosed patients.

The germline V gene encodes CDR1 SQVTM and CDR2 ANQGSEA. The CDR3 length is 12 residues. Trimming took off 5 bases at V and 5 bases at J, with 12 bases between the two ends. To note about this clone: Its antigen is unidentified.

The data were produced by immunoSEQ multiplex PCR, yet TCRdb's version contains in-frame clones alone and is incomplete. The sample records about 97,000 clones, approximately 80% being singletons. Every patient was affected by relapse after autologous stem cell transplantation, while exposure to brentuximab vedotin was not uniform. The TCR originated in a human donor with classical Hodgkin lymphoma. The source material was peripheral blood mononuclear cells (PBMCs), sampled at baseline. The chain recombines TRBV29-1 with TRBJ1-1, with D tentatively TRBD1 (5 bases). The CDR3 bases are TGCAGCGTTTCAGGGATCAGGACTGAAGCTTTCTTT. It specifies CSVSGIRTEAFF.